These 14 T cell receptor beta chains share one sample of origin, sequenced in a study of T cells expressing NK-cell markers. TCRdb re-analyzed the 5' RACE reads; it lists each CDR3 protein once, without DNA. In total, the table holds 4,500 to 7,000 distinct CDR3 sequences. The sequenced sample was blood T cells: a sorted CD56 or NKG2C T cell subset, CD4+ or CD8+ T cells, or bulk PBMC T cells (not recorded which). These receptors were taken from a man younger than 35 in good health.

The genes are TRBV9 and TRBJ2-6. Germline CDR1 is SGDLS and CDR2 is YYNGEE. This CDR3 is 14 amino acids long. The CDR3 sequence is CASSVRSGANVLTF.

The rearrangement links TRBV20-1 to TRBJ2-3. The CDR3 extends over 11 amino acids. Germline V gene data show CDR1 as DFQATT and CDR2 as SNEGSKA (reference sequence). CDR3 amino acids: CSARDMRTQYF.

The CDR3 sequence is CASRPGGRPLLAEPQETQYF. J is TRBJ2-5 and V is TRBV11-2; TCRdb proposes TRBD1, but this gene call is untestable without DNA. The CDR3 sequence is 20 residues long. CDR1 is SGHAT and CDR2 is FQNNGV in the germline V gene. Drawing the rest from reference TRBV11-2 and TRBJ2-5, the complete variable domain is EAGVAQSPRYKIIEKRQSVAFWCNPISGHATLYWYQQILGQGPKLLIQFQNNGVVDDSQLPKDRFSAERLKGVDSTLKIQPAKLEDSAVYLCASRPGGRPLLAEPQETQYFGPGTRLLVL.

The chain combines TRBV5-5 with TRBJ2-5. The CDR3 has 15 amino acids. Germline V gene data show CDR1 as SGHKS and CDR2 as YYEKEE (reference sequence). The CDR3 spells CASSLESNGGVTQYF.

The V gene is TRBV6-1, the J gene TRBJ2-3. The CDR3 contains 15 residues. The germline V gene encodes CDR1 MNHNS and CDR2 SASEGT. CDR3 sequence reads: CASSKGQEVTDTQYF.

The chain recombines TRBV19 with TRBJ1-1. The CDR3 consists of 13 residues. Germline V CDR1 and CDR2: LNHDA, SQIVND (reference sequence). The chain's CDR3 is CASSSGSNTEAFF.

This clonotype counts as hyperexpanded by frequency. The chain combines TRBV7-9 with TRBJ2-1. This CDR3 contains 15 residues. Germline V gene data show CDR1 as SEHNR and CDR2 as FQNEAQ (reference sequence). CDR3 region: CASSLGLSEIDEQFF.

The V call is TRBV27, the J call TRBJ1-5; with no DNA, the TCRdb D assignment of TRBD1 cannot be verified. This CDR3 spans 13 amino acids. The germline CDR1 and CDR2 sequences are MNHEY and SMNVEV (reference sequence). CDR3 sequence: CASSSSGFQPQHF.

The gene calls are TRBV27 and TRBJ2-2; TCRdb reports TRBD1, a call that lacks DNA to check it against. The germline gives CDR1 MNHEY, CDR2 SMNVEV (reference sequence). The CDR3 contains 16 residues. The CDR3 sequence is CASSSGQGGYTGELFF.

The rearrangement links TRBV19 to TRBJ2-1; there is no DNA to check the TCRdb D call of TRBD1. CDR1 is LNHDA and CDR2 is SQIVND in the germline V gene (reference sequence). The CDR3 spans 13 residues. The CDR3 spells CASSPRGYNEQFF.

This clonotype counts as medium-sized by frequency. The J gene is TRBJ1-1, the V gene TRBV4-1; TCRdb lists TRBD1, though no DNA is available to test this call. This CDR3 is built from 15 residues. The germline V gene has CDR1 MGHRA and CDR2 YSYEKL. CDR3 residues: CASSQEESGLTEAFF.

The chain links TRBV4-1 to TRBJ2-5; without DNA, the TCRdb call of TRBD2 cannot be checked. The CDR3 has 16 residues. Germline CDR1 is MGHRA and CDR2 is YSYEKL. CDR3 residues: CASSQDRGGGVETQYF.

The genes are TRBV6-5 and TRBJ1-4. The germline CDR1 and CDR2 sequences are MNHEY and SVGAGI. This CDR3 spans 14 amino acids. The CDR3 protein is CASSSPSRDEKLFF.

V gene TRBV10-3 combines with J gene TRBJ1-5. The V gene's germline CDR1 is ENHRY and CDR2 SYGVKD. This CDR3 has 14 amino acids. The CDR3 sequence is CAISKQMGNQPQHF.